A selection of T cell receptor beta chains follows, all from one sample in a study of blood T cell repertoires in COVID-19. Method: immunoSEQ multiplex PCR; TCRdb's copy keeps in-frame clones and lacks some. The sample has some 99,000 clones, roughly 88% seen once. The material sequenced was peripheral blood. All receptors come from a woman of 80 years or more with active or convalescent COVID-19. CDR3s include the opening cysteine and the closing phenylalanine or tryptophan. D genes are given only for firm matches. Rows may omit the clone size; those that give it use once, few, many or a size class.

TRBV6-5	NA	NA	TRBJ2-2	TGTGCCAGCAAGACAGCGGGTTCGAACACCGGGGAGCTGTTTTTT	CASKTAGSNTGELFF
TRBV7-9	NA	NA	TRBJ1-1	TGTGCCAGCAGTCGCGGTGGAGTGAACACTGAAGCTTTCTTT	CASSRGGVNTEAFF
TRBV5-4	TRBD2	NA	TRBJ2-1	TGTGCCAGCAGCTTATTTCGGGGGGCCTACAATGAGCAGTTCTTC	CASSLFRGAYNEQFF
TRBV7-3	NA	NA	TRBJ1-1	TGTGCCAGCAGCTCGAGCGGGGGAAACACTGAAGCTTTCTTT	CASSSSGGNTEAFF
TRBV6-5	NA	NA	TRBJ2-7	TGTGCCAGCAGGGCTGACTACGAGCAGTACTTC	CASRADYEQYF
TRBV7-3	NA	NA	TRBJ2-5	TGTGCCAGCAGCTTAAGACGGGACCAAGAGACCCAGTACTTC	CASSLRRDQETQYF
TRBV27	TRBD1	NA	TRBJ1-5	TGTGCCAGCAGTACCGGGACAGCGACTAGCAATCAGCCCCAGCATTTT	CASSTGTATSNQPQHF
TRBV28	NA	once	TRBJ1-2	TGTGCCAGCACCGTCGGACAGTTCTATGGCTACACCTTC	CASTVGQFYGYTF
TRBV21-1	NA	NA	TRBJ2-2	TGTGCCAGCAGCGCAGGGGGCTCGAACACCGGGGAGCTGTTTTTT	CASSAGGSNTGELFF
TRBV19	NA	NA	TRBJ2-1	TGTGCCAGTAGTATTCGGGAAGGCGTACGAGGTGAGCAGTTCTTC	CASSIREGVRGEQFF
TRBV5-1	NA	NA	TRBJ2-3	TGCGCCAGCAGCCGTGGGAATGGGGGGACAGATACGCAGTATTTT	CASSRGNGGTDTQYF
TRBV14	NA	NA	TRBJ1-2	TGTGCCAGCAGCCGGGCGGGGGTCTATGGCTACACCTTC	CASSRAGVYGYTF
TRBV2	NA	NA	TRBJ1-5	TGTGCCAGCATGAGGTTTAGCAATCAGCCCCAGCATTTT	CASMRFSNQPQHF
TRBV7-9	NA	NA	TRBJ1-1	TGTGCCAGCAGCCGTGTCCAGGGTGAAGCTTTCTTT	CASSRVQGEAFF
TRBV28	TRBD1	NA	TRBJ1-1	TGTGCCAGCAGTACCCCCGGGACAGAGAACACTGAAGCTTTCTTT	CASSTPGTENTEAFF
TRBV4-1	NA	NA	TRBJ1-6	TGCGCCAGCAGCCAAGTGATCCCTAGGGGGACTAATTCACCCCTCCACTTT	CASSQVIPRGTNSPLHF
TRBV5-1	TRBD1	NA	TRBJ1-4	TGCGCCAGCAGCCTAGGGACAGTAAATGAAAAACTGTTTTTT	CASSLGTVNEKLFF
TRBV18	TRBD2	NA	TRBJ2-7	TGTGCCAGCCAAATGGGACTAGACCCCTACGAGCAGTACTTC	CASQMGLDPYEQYF
TRBV18	NA	NA	TRBJ2-1	TGTGCCAGCTCAATAAGCCAGGGGTCCAGCTCCTACAATGAGCAGTTCTTC	CASSISQGSSSYNEQFF
TRBV5-1	TRBD2	NA	TRBJ2-7	TGCGCCAGCAGCTTGGATAGCGGGAGGGCCGAGTACGAGCAGTACTTC	CASSLDSGRAEYEQYF
TRBV7-7	TRBD2	large	TRBJ2-3	TGTGCTAGCAGCCCTTGGACTAGCGGGGGCACAGATACGCAGTATTTT	CASSPWTSGGTDTQYF
TRBV5-1	NA	few	TRBJ1-5	TGCGCCAGCAGCAGAGGGGAGGAAGGGCCCCAGCATTTT	CASSRGEEGPQHF
TRBV19	NA	NA	TRBJ2-3	TGTGCCAGTAGCCTGGACAGAGCTAGCACAGATACGCAGTATTTT	CASSLDRASTDTQYF
TRBV18	TRBD2	NA	TRBJ2-5	TGTGCCAGCTCACCTAAACTAGCGGGAGGGAGAGCAGAGACCCAGTACTTC	CASSPKLAGGRAETQYF
TRBV15	NA	NA	TRBJ1-3	TGTGCCACCAGCAGAGATAGTGGAGGGCACTCTGGAAACACCATATATTTT	CATSRDSGGHSGNTIYF
TRBV6-6	NA	NA	TRBJ1-3	TGTGCCAGCAGAACCGGGGGTATTGGAAACACCATATATTTT	CASRTGGIGNTIYF
TRBV7-2	TRBD2	NA	TRBJ2-3	TGTGCCAGCAGCGCCGGGCCCAGCGGGAGGGGAACAGATACGCAGTATTTT	CASSAGPSGRGTDTQYF
TRBV5-1	NA	NA	TRBJ1-3	TGCGCCAGCAGTCAGGGATCAGGAAACACCATATATTTT	CASSQGSGNTIYF
TRBV5-1	TRBD1	NA	TRBJ2-7	TGCGCCAGCAGCTTGGCCGGGACAGGGATTGAAGAGCAGTACTTC	CASSLAGTGIEEQYF
TRBV5-4	TRBD1	NA	TRBJ2-1	TGTGCCAGCAGCATGACAGGGGTGGAGGATGAGCAGTTCTTC	CASSMTGVEDEQFF
TRBV7-2	TRBD2	NA	TRBJ2-7	TGTGCCAGCAGCCCCGGACTAGCGGTCTACGAGCAGTACTTC	CASSPGLAVYEQYF
TRBV6-6	NA	NA	TRBJ1-5	TGTGCCAGCAGTTACGGGGGGGCTGGGCAGCCCCAGCATTTT	CASSYGGAGQPQHF
TRBV7-9	NA	NA	TRBJ2-3	TGTGCCAGCAGCCGAGACCAGGGAACAGATACGCAGTATTTT	CASSRDQGTDTQYF
TRBV7-3	NA	NA	TRBJ2-5	TGTGCCAGCAGCTTAACTAATAACGAGGAGACCCAGTACTTC	CASSLTNNEETQYF
TRBV7-9	NA	NA	TRBJ2-1	TGTGCCAGCAGCCCCCCTGCGATTAGCTCCTACAATGAGCAGTTCTTC	CASSPPAISSYNEQFF
TRBV6-2/TRBV6-3	NA	NA	TRBJ2-5	TGTGCCAGCAGTTACGGCGGGGCCCGGGGGGAGACCCAGTACTTC	CASSYGGARGETQYF
TRBV11-3	NA	NA	TRBJ2-7	TGTGCCAGCAGCTTAGTGGGGGGGCGCGAGCAGTACTTC	CASSLVGGREQYF
TRBV5-1	NA	NA	TRBJ2-2	TGCGCCAGCAGCTGGAATGTTGGGGAGGGGGAGCTGTTTTTT	CASSWNVGEGELFF
TRBV24-1	TRBD1	NA	TRBJ1-2	TGTGCCACCAGTGGATTCGTCGCCTCGGGACAGGGGAGGGAGAGCCGGAACTATGGCTACACCTTC	CATSGFVASGQGRESRNYGYTF
TRBV7-5	NA	NA	TRBJ2-3	TGTGCCAGAAGCTTGACTAGCGGGTTATGCACAGATACGCAGTATTTT	CARSLTSGLCTDTQYF
TRBV4-1	NA	NA	TRBJ2-2	TGCGCCAGCAGCCCCCCGACAGCGAACACCGGGGAGCTGTTTTTT	CASSPPTANTGELFF
TRBV2	NA	NA	TRBJ1-5	TGTGCCAGTCGGGCGAATTTGTGGGGAGGAAGCAATCAGCCCCAGCATTTT	CASRANLWGGSNQPQHF
TRBV6-5	NA	NA	TRBJ1-2	TGTGCCAGCAGTTACGACAGCGAGTACTATGGCTACACCTTC	CASSYDSEYYGYTF
TRBV5-1	TRBD1	NA	TRBJ1-4	TGCGCCAGCAGCTTAACAGGGGGAAATGAAAAACTGTTTTTT	CASSLTGGNEKLFF
TRBV10-3	NA	many	TRBJ2-4	TGTGCCATCAGTGAGGCAAATCAGGGGCGGTACTTC	CAISEANQGRYF
TRBV11-2	TRBD1	NA	TRBJ2-7	TGTGCCAGCAGCCTACATTTAGACAGGGGTGGAAAGTACGAGCAGTACTTC	CASSLHLDRGGKYEQYF
TRBV19	TRBD1	NA	TRBJ2-5	TGTGCCAGTAGTTCCGGGACAGGGGTAGAGACCCAGTACTTC	CASSSGTGVETQYF
TRBV29-1	NA	few	TRBJ2-7	TGCAGCGTTGTGACAAGTACGGCGTCCTACGAGCAGTACTTC	CSVVTSTASYEQYF
TRBV5-1	NA	NA	TRBJ2-3	TGCGCCAGCAGCTTGGGATCGGTTGGAGATACGCAGTATTTT	CASSLGSVGDTQYF
TRBV7-9	TRBD2	NA	TRBJ2-1	TGTGCCAGCAGCCCCGGGATAGCGGGAGGAGGGGAGCAGTTCTTC	CASSPGIAGGGEQFF
TRBV4-1	TRBD1	NA	TRBJ1-2	TGCGCCAGCAGCGATCAACAGGGGTCTTACTATGGCTACACCTTC	CASSDQQGSYYGYTF
TRBV6-5	NA	NA	TRBJ1-1	TGTGCCAGCAGTCTACAGGTCCCGGGCACTGAAGCTTTCTTT	CASSLQVPGTEAFF
TRBV24-1	TRBD2	NA	TRBJ2-1	TGTGCCACCAGTGATTTCCCTAGCGGGAGCTCCTACAATGAGCAGTTCTTC	CATSDFPSGSSYNEQFF
TRBV6-5	NA	once	TRBJ2-1	TGTGCCAGCAGTCCAACAGTCCCGCCCAATGAGCAGTTCTTC	CASSPTVPPNEQFF
TRBV12-5	TRBD1	once	TRBJ1-1	TGTGCTAGTGGTTTGGGGACAGGGGCCGCCATCATGAACACTGAAGCTTTCTTT	CASGLGTGAAIMNTEAFF
TRBV3-1/TRBV3-2	TRBD2	few	TRBJ2-2	TGTGCCAGCAGCCAAGGGACTAGCGGGAGGACCGGGGAGCTGTTTTTT	CASSQGTSGRTGELFF
TRBV15	NA	few	TRBJ2-5	TGTGCCACCAGCAGACCGGGCGGGCCGCAGACCCAGTACTTC	CATSRPGGPQTQYF
TRBV4-1	NA	NA	TRBJ2-1	TGCGCCAGCAGCCAAGAGACTGGTATAAGTCTTAAGCAGTTCTTC	CASSQETGISLKQFF
TRBV2	TRBD2	NA	TRBJ2-3	TGTGCCAGCAGTGTTGGGCTGCTAGCGGGGGCAACCACAGATACGCAGTATTTT	CASSVGLLAGATTDTQYF